Below are 17 T cell receptor beta chains sequenced from a single sample in a study of cytomegalovirus exposure and HLA in healthy donors. Use of 60 Vbeta and 13 Jbeta primers characterized the PCR. Here immunoSEQ multiplex PCR was the method, and the copy in TCRdb shows in-frame clones only, minus some. The sample lists 130,000 or so clones, approximately 71% occurring once. The sample taken for sequencing was PBMCs. Source of these receptors: a man in his forties or fifties in good health and CMV-seronegative.

V is TRBV5-1 and J is TRBJ2-1; TRBD1 matches at 7 bases. The CDR3 consists of 14 residues. Germline CDR1 SGHRS, CDR2 YFSETQ. The trim removed 7 bases at V and 5 bases at J, leaving 9 bases unmatched. CDR3 nucleotides: TGCGCCAGCGGAACACAGGGGACAGACAATGAGCAGTTCTTC. It is translated as CASGTQGTDNEQFF.

V and J are TRBV7-2 and TRBJ1-2, with D tentatively TRBD1 (6 bases). The CDR3 length is 13 residues. V was cut by 1 base and J by 6 bases, with 9 bases left in between. Germline V CDR1 and CDR2: SGHTA, FQGNSA. The CDR3 spells CASSLGQANGYTF. CDR3 DNA sequence: TGTGCCAGCAGCTTAGGACAGGCGAATGGCTACACCTTC. Together with reference TRBV7-2 and TRBJ1-2, the CDR3 gives the full variable domain: GAGVSQSPSNKVTEKGKDVELRCDPISGHTALYWYRQSLGQGLEFLIYFQGNSAPDKSGLPSDRFSAERTGGSVSTLTIQRTQQEDSAVYLCASSLGQANGYTFGSGTRLTVV.

The V gene is TRBV5-8, the J gene TRBJ2-1, with 8 nucleotides matching TRBD1. V lost 4 bases and J lost 3; bases outside the gene matches: 9. CDR1 SGHTS and CDR2 YDEGEE come from the germline V gene. CDR3 length: 16 residues. The CDR3 DNA sequence: TGTGCCAGCAGCGCCCCGGACAGGGTCTACTACAATGAGCAGTTCTTC. Translated, it gives CASSAPDRVYYNEQFF.

The table lists this clone with a count of one. The sample holds other DNA sequences that translate to the same CDR3. The V call is TRBV10-3, the J call TRBJ1-5; 9 positions agree with TRBD1. The CDR3 runs 14 residues. In germline, CDR1 is ENHRY, CDR2 SYGVKD. The ends lost 4 bases at V and 4 bases at J; junction bases unmatched: 2. CDR3 sequence (DNA): TGTGCCATCAGTGCCGGACAGGGGAATCAGCCCCAGCATTTT. This encodes CAISAGQGNQPQHF.

This clone was seen a single time. The chain combines TRBV13 with TRBJ1-1, with a tentative D call TRBD1 (6 bases). This CDR3 contains 14 residues. V was shortened by 5 bases and J by 9 bases, with 19 bases between the two germline ends. CDR1 and CDR2 (germline): PRHDT, FYEKMQ (reference sequence). CDR3 protein: CASSHIRGSLQAFF. The CDR3 nucleotides are TGTGCCAGCAGCCATATCAGGGGATCTTTACAAGCTTTCTTT.

The sample holds one count of this clone. The chain carries TRBV19 and TRBJ1-2; D may be TRBD1 (5 bases). Trimming took off 5 bases at V and 4 bases at J, with 17 bases between the two ends. CDR1 is LNHDA, CDR2 SQIVND, per germline (reference sequence). The CDR3 is 15 residues long. The CDR3 sequence is CASSVDRFPLYGYTF. The DNA for the CDR3 is TGTGCCAGTAGTGTCGACAGATTCCCGCTCTATGGCTACACCTTC. Together with reference TRBV19 and TRBJ1-2, the CDR3 gives the full variable domain: DGGITQSPKYLFRKEGQNVTLSCEQNLNHDAMYWYRQDPGQGLRLIYYSQIVNDFQKGDIAEGYSVSREKKESFPLTVTSAQKNPTAFYLCASSVDRFPLYGYTFGSGTRLTVV.

The DNA for the CDR3 is TGTGCCAGCAGCTTATTCGACGGACAGGGAAAACTGTTTTTT. This encodes CASSLFDGQGKLFF. The rearrangement uses TRBV7-9 and TRBJ1-4; 8 bases align to TRBD1. From germline, CDR1 is SEHNR and CDR2 FQNEAQ (reference sequence). V lost 2 bases, J lost 10 bases, and 6 bases stayed unmatched. The CDR3 covers 14 residues. Full variable domain (missing parts from reference TRBV7-9 and TRBJ1-4): DTGVSQNPRHKITKRGQNVTFRCDPISEHNRLYWYRQTLGQGPEFLTYFQNEAQLEKSRLLSDRFSAERPKGSFSTLEIQRTEQGDSAMYLCASSLFDGQGKLFFGSGTQLSVL.

This chain connects TRBV11-2 to TRBJ2-4, with D perhaps matching TRBD2 (5 bases). The CDR3 extends over 13 amino acids. Germline V lookup: CDR1 SGHAT, CDR2 FQNNGV. V was cut by 7 bases and J by 3 bases, with 10 bases left in between. The CDR3 reads CASTTAGKNIQYF. The CDR3 DNA is TGTGCCAGCACCACCGCGGGCAAAAACATTCAGTACTTC.

The chain joins TRBV19 to TRBJ1-6, with 10 positions matching TRBD1. Per the germline V gene, CDR1 is LNHDA and CDR2 is SQIVND (reference sequence). This CDR3 has 15 residues. V was clipped by 3 bases and J by 5 bases; unmatched bases: 1. The DNA of the CDR3 is TGTGCCAGTAGTATTGGGACAGGGGATAATTCACCCCTCCACTTT. Encoded protein: CASSIGTGDNSPLHF.

The V gene is TRBV7-3, the J gene TRBJ1-2; TRBD1 agrees at 7 bases. Germline-derived CDR1 and CDR2 are SGHTA and FQGTGA. V gave up 2 bases and J gave up 3 bases; unmatched junction bases: 0. This CDR3 has 13 amino acids. The CDR3 protein is CASSLQGDYGYTF. The DNA of the CDR3 is TGTGCCAGCAGCTTACAGGGGGACTATGGCTACACCTTC.

The chain links TRBV4-1 to TRBJ1-6; D unresolved. Trimming stripped 7 bases from V and 0 bases from J, with 16 bases between. Germline V CDR1 and CDR2: MGHRA, YSYEKL. The CDR3 spans 17 residues. The CDR3 spells CASNGEGRSSYNSPLHF. The CDR3 coding sequence is TGCGCCAGCAACGGGGAGGGTAGGAGCTCCTATAATTCACCCCTCCACTTT.

The chain employs TRBV6-5 and TRBJ1-3; 7 nucleotides align to TRBD1. The CDR3 length is 14 residues. V shed 7 bases, J shed 1 base, and the junction held 4 bases outside the gene matches. Germline assignment: CDR1 MNHEY and CDR2 SVGAGI. This CDR3 reads CASTGGPSGNTIYF. The CDR3 region has the DNA TGTGCCAGCACAGGGGGGCCGTCTGGAAACACCATATATTTT.

This chain connects TRBV7-9 to TRBJ2-3; D perhaps matches TRBD2 (7 bases). The CDR3 length is 16 residues. From germline, CDR1 is SEHNR and CDR2 FQNEAQ (reference sequence). V gave up 1 base and J gave up 1 base, with 12 bases separating them. CDR3 DNA: TGTGCCAGCAGCTTAGTCCGGGGGGCGCGCACAGATACGCAGTATTTT. Its protein is CASSLVRGARTDTQYF.

This rearrangement joins TRBV28 to TRBJ1-1; 8 bases are shared with TRBD1. V lost 2 bases, J lost 5 bases, and 4 bases stayed unmatched. The CDR3 consists of 14 residues. Germline V gene lookup returns CDR1 MDHEN and CDR2 SYDVKM. Here the CDR3 DNA reads TGTGCCAGCAGTTTAGTACAGGGGGAAACTGAAGCTTTCTTT. It yields the protein CASSLVQGETEAFF.

The genes are TRBV15 and TRBJ2-7; no firm D call. Trimming removed 1 base at V and 6 bases at J, with 7 bases between. This CDR3 contains 12 residues. The V gene's germline CDR1 is LNHNV and CDR2 YYDKDF (reference sequence). Written as DNA, the CDR3 is TGTGCCACCAGCAGAGCGAGGTGCGAGCAGTACTTC. This gives the protein CATSRARCEQYF. Filled out from reference TRBV15 and TRBJ2-7, the complete variable domain reads DAMVIQNPRYQVTQFGKPVTLSCSQTLNHNVMYWYQQKSSQAPKLLFHYYDKDFNNEADTPDNFQSRRPNTSFCFLDIRSPGLGDTAMYLCATSRARCEQYFGPGTRLTVT.

The chain links TRBV7-2 to TRBJ2-7; TRBD1 matches 10 bases. This CDR3 has 14 residues. Trimming removed 4 bases from V and 7 bases from J; junction bases left unmatched: 7. In germline, CDR1 is SGHTA, CDR2 FQGNSA. As DNA, the CDR3 is TGTGCCAGCAGCTACCGACAGGGGGCGTGGGAGCAGTACTTC. Translation gives CASSYRQGAWEQYF.

CDR3: CASSVAGLTEAFF. Written as DNA, the CDR3 is TGTGCCAGCAGCGTAGCAGGGCTAACTGAAGCTTTCTTT. The V gene is TRBV9, the J gene TRBJ1-1; tentative D call: TRBD1 (5 bases). V dropped 0 bases and J dropped 5 bases, with 8 bases sitting between them. The CDR3 has 13 residues. CDR1 and CDR2 from the germline V gene are SGDLS and YYNGEE.